This T cell receptor beta chain was identified during a study of PD-1 blockade in classical Hodgkin lymphoma. Background on the study: Intravenous nivolumab at 3 mg/kg was given to patients every 2 weeks.

Germline CDR1 and CDR2: MNHNS and SASEGT. The V end lost 2 bases, the J end lost 3 bases, and 11 bases lay between the germline ends. The CDR3 contains 14 residues. The data were produced by immunoSEQ multiplex PCR, yet TCRdb's version contains in-frame clones alone and is incomplete. This table holds over 25,000 clones, about 91% found once. As concerns this clone: The antigen is undetermined.

Findings and limits, study-wide: In CD4+ cells, TCR diversity went up significantly by C4D1, but in CD8+ cells it did not.

Each of the patients experienced relapse following autologous stem cell transplantation, and their brentuximab vedotin exposure differed. Negative selection with magnets was how CD8+ T cells were isolated from the thawed PBMCs. Complete response, partial response or progressive disease was recorded as best response. Sample: CD8+ T cells from blood, taken at baseline. This chain links TRBV6-1 with TRBJ2-7, with D perhaps matching TRBD1 or TRBD2 (5 bases each). The receptor comes from a human donor with classical Hodgkin lymphoma. The CDR3 protein is CASSEFGANYEQYF. For the CDR3, the DNA is TGTGCCAGCAGTGAATTCGGGGCCAACTACGAGCAGTACTTC.